This T cell receptor beta chain is drawn from a study of blood T cell repertoires in COVID-19. Overall study: Collection of acute and convalescent COVID-19 samples took place in the United States, Italy and Spain. From T cells, B-cell-depleted T cells, or PBMCs came the material, which was cDNA or gDNA.

TCRdb's table, derived via immunoSEQ multiplex PCR, lists solely in-frame clones and lacks some. The sample records about 250,000 clones, 84% being singletons. Trimming removed 5 bases from V and 2 bases from J, with 11 bases in between. The CDR3 has 14 amino acids. The germline gives CDR1 SGHNT, CDR2 YENEEA. Sequenced material: peripheral blood. The chain is built from TRBV11-3 and TRBJ2-3, with a weak D call TRBD1 (5 bases). This TCR came from a man aged 50-60 years with acute or convalescent COVID-19. The CDR3 protein is CASSPARATDTQYF. CDR3 bases: TGTGCCAGCAGCCCGGCCAGGGCCACAGATACGCAGTATTTT.